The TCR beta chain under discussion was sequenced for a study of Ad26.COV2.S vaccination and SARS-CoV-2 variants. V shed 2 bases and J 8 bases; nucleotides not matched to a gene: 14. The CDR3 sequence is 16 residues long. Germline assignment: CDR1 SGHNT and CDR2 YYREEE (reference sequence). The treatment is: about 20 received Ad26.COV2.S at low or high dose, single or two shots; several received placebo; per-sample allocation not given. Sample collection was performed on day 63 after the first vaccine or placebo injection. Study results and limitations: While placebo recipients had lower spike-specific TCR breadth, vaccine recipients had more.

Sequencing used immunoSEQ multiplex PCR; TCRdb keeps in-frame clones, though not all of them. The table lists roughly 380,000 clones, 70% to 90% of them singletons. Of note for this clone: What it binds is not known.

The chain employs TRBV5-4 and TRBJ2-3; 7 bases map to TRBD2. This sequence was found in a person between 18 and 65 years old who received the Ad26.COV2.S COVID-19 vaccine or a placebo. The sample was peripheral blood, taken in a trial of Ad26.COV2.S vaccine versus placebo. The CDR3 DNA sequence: TGTGCCAGCAGCTTCGGGGCGGGGGAGCCGGTCCGTACGCAGTATTTT. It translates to CASSFGAGEPVRTQYF.